Listed below are T cell receptor beta chains from one sample, sequenced in a study of human CD8 memory T cell subsets. TCRdb re-called the 5' RACE reads and shows each CDR3 protein once, DNA omitted. The sample has 12,000 or so distinct CDR3 sequences. The sample comprised CD8+ T cells from PBMCs. All receptors derive from a human donor in good health. Both conserved end residues are part of each CDR3. Clone size is not always given. Where it is, it says once, few, many or a class for expanded clones.

V gene: TRBV6-5
J gene: TRBJ1-4
clone size: .
CDR3 protein: CASRLSLWDEKLFF

V gene: TRBV4-3
J gene: TRBJ1-1
clone size: .
CDR3 protein: CASSQDRGAVGTEAFF

V gene: TRBV7-9
J gene: TRBJ1-1
clone size: .
CDR3 protein: CASSLGGGQDAFF

V gene: TRBV6-2/TRBV6-3
J gene: TRBJ1-1
clone size: .
CDR3 protein: CASSYDSNTEAFF

V gene: TRBV9
J gene: TRBJ1-3
clone size: .
CDR3 protein: CASSVQGAGNTIYF

V gene: TRBV7-2
J gene: TRBJ2-3
clone size: .
CDR3 protein: CASSYSGATDTQYF

V gene: TRBV5-1
J gene: TRBJ2-7
clone size: .
CDR3 protein: CASSLAPYEQYF

V gene: TRBV4-3
J gene: TRBJ1-1
clone size: .
CDR3 protein: CASSQDGAGLEAFF

V gene: TRBV7-9
J gene: TRBJ2-3
clone size: .
CDR3 protein: CASRREGPDTQYF

V gene: TRBV28
J gene: TRBJ1-1
clone size: .
CDR3 protein: CASSYIGTEAFF

V gene: TRBV9
J gene: TRBJ1-2
clone size: .
CDR3 protein: CASSGGTGDNYGYTF

V gene: TRBV7-2
J gene: TRBJ2-7
clone size: .
CDR3 protein: CASSFSSYEQYF

V gene: TRBV13
J gene: TRBJ1-5
clone size: .
CDR3 protein: CASSSGQRSDQPQHF

V gene: TRBV7-9
J gene: TRBJ2-2
clone size: medium-sized
CDR3 protein: CASSVGPGELFF

V gene: TRBV7-6
J gene: TRBJ1-1
clone size: .
CDR3 protein: CASSLWTDTEAFF

V gene: TRBV6-5
J gene: TRBJ2-6
clone size: .
CDR3 protein: CASSPGTVASGANVLTF

V gene: TRBV29-1
J gene: TRBJ2-7
clone size: medium-sized
CDR3 protein: CSVASWDSAYEQYF